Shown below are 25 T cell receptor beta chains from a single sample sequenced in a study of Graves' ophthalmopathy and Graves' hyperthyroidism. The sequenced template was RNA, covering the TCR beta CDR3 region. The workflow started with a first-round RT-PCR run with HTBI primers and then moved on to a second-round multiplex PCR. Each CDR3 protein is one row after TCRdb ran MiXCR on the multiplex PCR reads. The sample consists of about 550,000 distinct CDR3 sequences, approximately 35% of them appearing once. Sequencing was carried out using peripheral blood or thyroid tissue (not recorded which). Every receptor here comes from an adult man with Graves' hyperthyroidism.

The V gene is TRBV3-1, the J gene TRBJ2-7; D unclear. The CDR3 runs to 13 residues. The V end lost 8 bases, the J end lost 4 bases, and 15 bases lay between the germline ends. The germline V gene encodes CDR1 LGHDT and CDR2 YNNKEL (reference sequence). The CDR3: CASGDLGDYEQYF. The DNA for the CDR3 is TGTGCCAGCGGAGACTTAGGCGATTACGAGCAGTACTTC.

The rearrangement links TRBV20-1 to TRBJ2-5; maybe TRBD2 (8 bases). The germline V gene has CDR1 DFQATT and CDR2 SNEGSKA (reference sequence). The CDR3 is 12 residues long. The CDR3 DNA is TGCAGCGTCGGGGGGGACAGAGAGACCCAGTACTTC. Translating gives CSVGGDRETQYF.

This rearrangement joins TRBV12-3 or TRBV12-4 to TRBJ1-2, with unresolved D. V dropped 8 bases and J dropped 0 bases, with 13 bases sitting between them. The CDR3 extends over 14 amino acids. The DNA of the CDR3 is TGTGCCAGCGGCTTAGTGGGCCCTAACTATGGCTACACCTTC. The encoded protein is CASGLVGPNYGYTF.

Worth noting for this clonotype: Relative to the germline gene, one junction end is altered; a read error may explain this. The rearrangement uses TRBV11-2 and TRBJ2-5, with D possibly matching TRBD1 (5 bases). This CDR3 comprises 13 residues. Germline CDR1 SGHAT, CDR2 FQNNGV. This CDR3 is CASRLRQQGTQYF. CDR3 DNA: TGTGCCAGCAGGCTTCGACAGCAAGGGACCCAGTACTTC.

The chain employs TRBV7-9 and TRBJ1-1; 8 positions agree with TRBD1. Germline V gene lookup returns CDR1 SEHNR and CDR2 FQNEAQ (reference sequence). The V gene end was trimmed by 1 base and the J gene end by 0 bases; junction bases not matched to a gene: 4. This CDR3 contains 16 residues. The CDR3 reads CASSLGQGNLNTEAFF. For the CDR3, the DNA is TGTGCCAGCAGCTTAGGACAGGGGAACCTGAACACTGAAGCTTTCTTT.

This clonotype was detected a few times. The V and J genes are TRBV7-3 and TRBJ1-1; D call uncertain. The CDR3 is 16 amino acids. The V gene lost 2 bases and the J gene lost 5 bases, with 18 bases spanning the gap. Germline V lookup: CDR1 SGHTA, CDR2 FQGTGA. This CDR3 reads CASSLEYPAIGTEAFF. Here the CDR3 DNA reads TGTGCCAGCAGCTTAGAATATCCCGCGATAGGGACTGAAGCTTTCTTT.

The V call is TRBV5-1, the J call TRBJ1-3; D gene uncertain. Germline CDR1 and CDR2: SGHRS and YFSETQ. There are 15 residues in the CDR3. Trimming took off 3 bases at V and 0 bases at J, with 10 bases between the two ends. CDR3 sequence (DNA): TGCGCCAGCAGCTCCGACGACTTCTCTGGAAACACCATATATTTT. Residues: CASSSDDFSGNTIYF.

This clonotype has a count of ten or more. CDR3 in DNA: TGTGCCAGCAGCTTTAGACAGGGGTACAACACTGAAGCTTTCTTT. This translates into CASSFRQGYNTEAFF. V and J are TRBV7-8 and TRBJ1-1; 8 nucleotides line up with TRBD1. The CDR3 length is 15 residues. CDR1 SGHVS and CDR2 FQNEAQ come from the germline V gene. Losses at the gene ends were 3 bases for V and 2 bases for J; bases not matched to a gene: 5.

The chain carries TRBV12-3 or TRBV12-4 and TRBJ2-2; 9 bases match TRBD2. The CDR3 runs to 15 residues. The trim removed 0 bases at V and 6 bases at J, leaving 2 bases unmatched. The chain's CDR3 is CASSLAGLAPGELFF. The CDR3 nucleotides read TGTGCCAGCAGTTTAGCGGGACTAGCCCCCGGGGAGCTGTTTTTT.

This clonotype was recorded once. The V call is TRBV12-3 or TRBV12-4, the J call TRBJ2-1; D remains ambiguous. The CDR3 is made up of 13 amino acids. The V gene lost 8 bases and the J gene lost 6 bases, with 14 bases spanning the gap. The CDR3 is CASLLTSGNEQFF. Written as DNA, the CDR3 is TGTGCCAGCCTACTAACCTCGGGCAATGAGCAGTTCTTC.

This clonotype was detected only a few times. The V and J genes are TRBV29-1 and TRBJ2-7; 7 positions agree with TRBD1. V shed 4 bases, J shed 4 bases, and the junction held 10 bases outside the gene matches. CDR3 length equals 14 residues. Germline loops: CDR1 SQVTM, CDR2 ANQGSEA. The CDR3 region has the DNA TGCAGCGTTGCCCCACAGGGGATGCGGTACGAGCAGTACTTC. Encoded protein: CSVAPQGMRYEQYF.

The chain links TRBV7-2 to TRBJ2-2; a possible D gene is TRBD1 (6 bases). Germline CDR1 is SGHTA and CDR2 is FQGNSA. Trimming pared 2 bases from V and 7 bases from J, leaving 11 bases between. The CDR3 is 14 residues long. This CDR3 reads CASSLTATGGELFF. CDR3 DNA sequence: TGTGCCAGCAGCTTAACTGCGACAGGCGGGGAGCTGTTTTTT.

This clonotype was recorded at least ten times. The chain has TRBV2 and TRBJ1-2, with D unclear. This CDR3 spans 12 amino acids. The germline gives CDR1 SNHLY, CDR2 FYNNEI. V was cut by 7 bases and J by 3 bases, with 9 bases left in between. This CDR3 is CASILADYGYTF. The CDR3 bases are TGTGCCAGCATCTTAGCCGACTATGGCTACACCTTC. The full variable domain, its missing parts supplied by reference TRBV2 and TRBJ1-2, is EPEVTQTPSHQVTQMGQEVILRCVPISNHLYFYWYRQILGQKVEFLVSFYNNEISEKSEIFDDQFSVERPDGSNFTLKIRSTKLEDSAMYFCASILADYGYTFGSGTRLTVV.

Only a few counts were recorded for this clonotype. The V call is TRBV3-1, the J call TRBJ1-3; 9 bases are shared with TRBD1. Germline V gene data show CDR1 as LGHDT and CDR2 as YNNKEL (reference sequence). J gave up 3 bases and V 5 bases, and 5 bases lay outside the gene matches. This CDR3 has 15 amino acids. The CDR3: CASSGTGSNGNTIYF. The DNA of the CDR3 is TGTGCCAGCAGCGGGACAGGGTCGAATGGAAACACCATATATTTT.

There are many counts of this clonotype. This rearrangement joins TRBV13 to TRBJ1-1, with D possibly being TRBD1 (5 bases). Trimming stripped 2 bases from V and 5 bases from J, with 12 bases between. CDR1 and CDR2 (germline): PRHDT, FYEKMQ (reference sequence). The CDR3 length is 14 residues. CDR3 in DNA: TGTGCCAGCAGCTTACAGGGCCCGAGGACTGAAGCTTTCTTT. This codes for CASSLQGPRTEAFF.

The CDR3 coding sequence is TGTGCCAGCAGTTTACTACAGAGCTCCTACGAGCAGTACTTC. It specifies CASSLLQSSYEQYF. This chain connects TRBV12-3 or TRBV12-4 to TRBJ2-7; D is unclear. The CDR3 runs 14 residues. V lost 2 bases and J lost 0, with 8 bases in between.

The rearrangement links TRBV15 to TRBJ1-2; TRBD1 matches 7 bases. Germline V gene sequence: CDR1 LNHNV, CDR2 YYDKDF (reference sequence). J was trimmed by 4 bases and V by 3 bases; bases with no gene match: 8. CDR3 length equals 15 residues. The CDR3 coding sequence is TGTGCCACCAGCAGCTTACGGACAGGAAGCTATGGCTACACCTTC. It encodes CATSSLRTGSYGYTF.

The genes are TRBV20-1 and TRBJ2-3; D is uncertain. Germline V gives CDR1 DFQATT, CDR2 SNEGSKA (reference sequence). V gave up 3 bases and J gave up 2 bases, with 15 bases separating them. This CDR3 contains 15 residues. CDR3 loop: CSASIDARATDTQYF. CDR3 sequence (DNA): TGCAGTGCTAGTATCGATGCACGTGCCACAGATACGCAGTATTTT.

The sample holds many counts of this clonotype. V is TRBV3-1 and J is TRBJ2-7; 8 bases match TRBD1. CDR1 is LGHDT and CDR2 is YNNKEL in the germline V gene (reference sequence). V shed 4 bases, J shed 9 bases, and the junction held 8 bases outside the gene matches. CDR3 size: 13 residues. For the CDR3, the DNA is TGTGCCAGCAGCCGAGGACAGGGCGATCGGCAGTACTTC. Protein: CASSRGQGDRQYF.

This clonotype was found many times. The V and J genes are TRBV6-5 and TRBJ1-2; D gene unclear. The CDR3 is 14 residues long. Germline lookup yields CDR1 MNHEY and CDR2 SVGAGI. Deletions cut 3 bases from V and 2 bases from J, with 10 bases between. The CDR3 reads CASSYVPENYGYTF. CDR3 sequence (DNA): TGTGCCAGCAGTTATGTTCCGGAGAACTATGGCTACACCTTC.

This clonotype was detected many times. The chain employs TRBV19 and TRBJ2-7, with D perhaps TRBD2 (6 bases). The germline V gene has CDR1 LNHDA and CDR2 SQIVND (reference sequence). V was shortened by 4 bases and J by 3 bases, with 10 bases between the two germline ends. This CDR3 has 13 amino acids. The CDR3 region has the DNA TGTGCCAGTAGTAAGGGACTTTACTACGAGCAGTACTTC. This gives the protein CASSKGLYYEQYF. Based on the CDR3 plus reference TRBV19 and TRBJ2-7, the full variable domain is DGGITQSPKYLFRKEGQNVTLSCEQNLNHDAMYWYRQDPGQGLRLIYYSQIVNDFQKGDIAEGYSVSREKKESFPLTVTSAQKNPTAFYLCASSKGLYYEQYFGPGTRLTVT.

This chain's CDR3 is CASSPSGSGDTQYF. In DNA, the CDR3 is TGTGCCAGCAGCCCCAGCGGGAGTGGTGATACGCAGTATTTT. The chain is built from TRBV9 and TRBJ2-3; 8 nucleotides align to TRBD2. The length of the CDR3 is 14 residues. The trim removed 4 bases at V and 6 bases at J, leaving 7 bases unmatched. Germline lookup yields CDR1 SGDLS and CDR2 YYNGEE.

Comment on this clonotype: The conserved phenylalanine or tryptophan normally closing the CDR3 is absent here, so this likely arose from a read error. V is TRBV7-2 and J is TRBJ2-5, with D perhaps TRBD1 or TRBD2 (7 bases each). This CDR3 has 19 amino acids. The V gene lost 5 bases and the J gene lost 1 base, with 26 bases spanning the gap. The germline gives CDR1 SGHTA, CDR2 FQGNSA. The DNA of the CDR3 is TGTGCCAGCAGCCCTAGCGGCCAGGGGGAGGAGACTCGCCAAGAGACCCAGTACCTC. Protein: CASSPSGQGEETRQETQYL.

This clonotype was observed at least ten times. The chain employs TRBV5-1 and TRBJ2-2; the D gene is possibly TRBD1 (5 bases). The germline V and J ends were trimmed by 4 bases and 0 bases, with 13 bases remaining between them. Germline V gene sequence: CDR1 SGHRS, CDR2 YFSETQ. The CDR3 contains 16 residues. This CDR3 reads CASSPPGHANTGELFF. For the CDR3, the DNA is TGCGCCAGCAGCCCCCCTGGACATGCGAACACCGGGGAGCTGTTTTTT.

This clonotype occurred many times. The CDR3, as DNA: TGCAGTGCTACGAGGGGGGACAGGACCAATCAGCCCCAGCATTTT. Protein product: CSATRGDRTNQPQHF. The chain is built from TRBV20-1 and TRBJ1-5, with 8 bases that match TRBD1. In germline, CDR1 is DFQATT, CDR2 SNEGSKA (reference sequence). V lost 4 bases to trimming and J lost 3 bases; unmatched junction nucleotides: 8. The CDR3 runs 15 residues.